The 19 T cell receptor beta chains below come from one sample, sequenced in a study of T cell responses to AZD1222 COVID-19 vaccine. TCRdb keeps only in-frame clones here, not all; method: immunoSEQ multiplex PCR. The sample carries about 99,000 clones, roughly nine tenths recorded once. Sample: peripheral blood, taken on day 0 of AZD1222 vaccination. These receptors all stem from an adult in good health.

For the CDR3, the DNA is TGTGCCAGCAAACGGGGACAGGGGGTTGACTATGGCTACACCTTC. It is translated as CASKRGQGVDYGYTF. V usage is TRBV7-2 and J usage is TRBJ1-2; 11 nucleotides match TRBD1. Germline CDR1 and CDR2: SGHTA and FQGNSA. Trimming took 7 bases from V and 3 from J; bases not matched to a gene: 7. The CDR3 runs to 15 residues.

The V gene is TRBV6-1, the J gene TRBJ2-1, with D perhaps matching TRBD2 (6 bases). This CDR3 contains 16 residues. CDR1 MNHNS and CDR2 SASEGT come from the germline V gene. V was shortened by 2 bases and J by 6 bases, with 17 bases between the two germline ends. CDR3 sequence reads: CASSERRGLKTNEQFF. The DNA of the CDR3 is TGTGCCAGCAGTGAAAGGAGGGGCCTTAAAACCAATGAGCAGTTCTTC.

This clone was seen a few times. One end of the junction varies from germline; a read error may be responsible. The V and J genes are TRBV5-1 and TRBJ2-5; 13 positions agree with TRBD2. Germline V gene data show CDR1 as SGHRS and CDR2 as YFSETQ. The CDR3 covers 16 residues. CDR3 loop: CASSQTSGRAWETQYF. The CDR3 nucleotides read TGTGCCAGCAGCCAAACTAGCGGGAGGGCCTGGGAGACCCAGTACTTC.

The chain employs TRBV6-5 and TRBJ2-5; weak D call: TRBD2 (6 bases). The CDR3 extends over 13 amino acids. V was trimmed by 8 bases and J by 5 bases, leaving 15 bases between them. The V gene's germline CDR1 is MNHEY and CDR2 SVGAGI. CDR3 residues: CASSRAGTETQYF. DNA for the CDR3: TGTGCCAGCTCGAGGGCGGGGACGGAGACCCAGTACTTC.

This chain joins TRBV6-4 and TRBJ2-3; TRBD2 matches at 8 bases. This CDR3 region has 13 residues. Trimming took 8 bases from V and 2 from J; bases not matched to a gene: 3. Per the germline V gene, CDR1 is MRHNA and CDR2 is SNTAGT. The CDR3 sequence: CASSGGDTDTQYF. CDR3 bases: TGTGCCAGCTCCGGGGGGGACACAGATACGCAGTATTTT.

The CDR3 here is CASSFQLAGVPGNEQFF. In DNA form, the CDR3 reads TGTGCCAGCAGCTTTCAACTAGCGGGAGTCCCTGGCAATGAGCAGTTCTTC. The chain is built from TRBV5-6 and TRBJ2-1; 11 bases match TRBD2. The ends lost 2 bases at V and 6 bases at J; junction bases unmatched: 10. Germline CDR1 and CDR2: SGHDT and YYEEEE. The CDR3 runs to 17 residues.

This chain joins TRBV7-6 and TRBJ2-2; no definite D call. Germline-derived CDR1 and CDR2 are SGHVS and FNYEAQ. V lost 5 bases to trimming and J lost 7 bases, with 11 bases between them. The CDR3 has 13 residues. The CDR3 loop reads CASSPRTSGELFF. The CDR3, as DNA: TGTGCCAGCAGCCCAAGGACGAGCGGGGAGCTGTTTTTT.

This sequence joins TRBV7-9 and TRBJ2-7; the match to TRBD2 covers 12 bases. CDR3 size: 15 residues. Germline V gene sequence: CDR1 SEHNR, CDR2 FQNEAQ (reference sequence). Germline trimming cut 5 bases from V and 6 bases from J; bases unmatched to any gene: 8. For the CDR3, the DNA is TGTGCCAGCAGCCCGGGACTAGCGGGCCTGGGCGAGCAGTACGTC. This codes for CASSPGLAGLGEQYV.

This sequence joins TRBV6-5 and TRBJ1-6; 8 positions match TRBD1. Germline CDR1 MNHEY, CDR2 SVGAGI. With V trimmed by 6 bases and J by 8 bases, 9 bases remained unmatched. This CDR3 has 15 residues. The CDR3 here is CASSIGQGPYSPLHF. In nucleotides, the CDR3 is TGTGCCAGCAGCATAGGACAGGGTCCGTATTCACCCCTCCACTTT.

The V and J genes are TRBV6-5 and TRBJ2-1; no clear D gene. The ends were cut back, 6 bases at V and 0 bases at J, with 12 bases in the middle. The CDR3 sequence is 15 residues long. Looked up from germline, CDR1 is MNHEY and CDR2 is SVGAGI. The CDR3 DNA sequence: TGTGCCAGCAGATCGGACCTAATCTCCTACAATGAGCAGTTCTTC. This codes for CASRSDLISYNEQFF.

The CDR3, as DNA: TGTGCCAGCAGTTACGGCGGCGGGGGAGTAAACATTCAGTACTTC. This gives the protein CASSYGGGGVNIQYF. The chain links TRBV6-2 or TRBV6-3 to TRBJ2-4, with 7 bases matching TRBD2. CDR1 and CDR2 (germline): MNHEY, SVGEGT. The CDR3 is made up of 15 amino acids. Germline trimming cut 2 bases from V and 6 bases from J; bases unmatched to any gene: 7.

The rearrangement joins TRBV6-1 to TRBJ2-5; 10 bases are a match to TRBD2. Germline CDR1 reads MNHNS; CDR2 reads SASEGT. V shed 2 bases and J 3 bases; nucleotides not matched to a gene: 18. CDR3 length equals 20 residues. CDR3 in DNA: TGTGCCAGCAGTGAAAGAAGGGGTCTAGCGGGGGCCATCCCGAAAGAGACCCAGTACTTC. Its translation: CASSERRGLAGAIPKETQYF.

The chain uses TRBV7-2 and TRBJ1-2; 7 positions match TRBD1. Per the germline V gene, CDR1 is SGHTA and CDR2 is FQGNSA. With 5 bases clipped from V and 6 bases from J, the junction kept 12 bases outside the gene matches. The length of the CDR3 is 15 residues. The CDR3 DNA follows: TGTGCCAGCAGCCCGCCTACAGGGGTATGGGATGGCTACACCTTC. It encodes CASSPPTGVWDGYTF.

V and J are TRBV12-3 or TRBV12-4 and TRBJ1-5; possible D gene TRBD1, 6 bases. V shed 4 bases and J shed 6 bases, with 10 bases lying between them. The CDR3 covers 13 residues. CDR3 amino acids: CASSYREGQPQHF. The CDR3 DNA is TGTGCCAGCAGTTACAGGGAGGGTCAGCCCCAGCATTTT.

The chain joins TRBV7-8 to TRBJ1-6, with 7 bases lining up with TRBD1. Trimming at V came to 5 bases and at J to 9 bases, leaving 10 bases not matched to a gene. The germline V gene encodes CDR1 SGHVS and CDR2 FQNEAQ. This CDR3 is built from 15 residues. The CDR3 loop is CASSRQGIRSSPLHF. The CDR3 DNA reads as TGTGCCAGCAGCAGACAGGGAATTCGAAGTTCACCCCTCCACTTT.

The chain combines TRBV27 with TRBJ2-1; 10 bases agree with TRBD2. J lost 9 bases, V lost 2 bases, and 13 bases had no gene match. Per the germline V gene, CDR1 is MNHEY and CDR2 is SMNVEV (reference sequence). The CDR3 has 17 amino acids. CDR3 DNA: TGTGCCAGCAGTTTACGTGGTGGACTGGCTAGCGGGGGTGAGCAGTTCTTC. It translates to CASSLRGGLASGGEQFF.

The chain couples TRBV6-6 to TRBJ1-3, with 7 bases aligning to TRBD1. The junction had 9 bases not matched to a gene; V was cut back by 7 bases and J by 0 bases. Germline V CDR1 and CDR2: MNHNY, SVGAGI (reference sequence). The CDR3 is made up of 16 amino acids. CDR3 in amino acids: CASMVVGGRSGNTIYF. As DNA, the CDR3 is TGTGCCAGCATGGTGGTAGGGGGCCGCTCTGGAAACACCATATATTTT.

J is TRBJ2-2 and V is TRBV19; 11 positions match TRBD1. Germline V gene data show CDR1 as LNHDA and CDR2 as SQIVND (reference sequence). With V trimmed by 4 bases and J by 5 bases, 3 bases remained unmatched. This CDR3 comprises 15 residues. The CDR3 sequence: CASSRRDRGTGELFF. In DNA form, the CDR3 reads TGTGCCAGTAGTAGGAGGGACAGGGGGACCGGGGAGCTGTTTTTT.

The chain uses TRBV21-1 and TRBJ2-7; the table gives TRBD2 as D, unverified against the DNA. TRBV21-1 is designated a pseudogene. The CDR3 loop spans 12 amino acids. The CDR3 sequence is CASRESGYEQYF. The DNA for the CDR3 is TGTGCCAGCAGAGAGTCTGGTTACGAGCAGTACTTC.